The rows below give T cell receptor beta chains drawn from one sample of a study of blood T cell repertoires in COVID-19. The method was immunoSEQ multiplex PCR; TCRdb's version includes in-frame clones alone and lacks a portion of them. The table includes about 390,000 clones, 85% to 90% detected once. The sample comprised PBMCs or T cells enriched from blood (not recorded which). The receptor set was obtained from a woman aged 45-65 years who had recovered from COVID-19. CDR3s include the opening cysteine and the closing phenylalanine or tryptophan. D genes are given only for firm matches. The listing skips clone size in some rows; elsewhere it reads once, few, many or a size class.

TRBJ2-5 | . | TRBV19 | . | CASSIGGAETQYF | TGTGCCAGTAGTATAGGCGGGGCGGAGACCCAGTACTTC
TRBJ2-4 | once | TRBV5-5 | TRBD1 | CASSSAQMTGTKNIQYF | TGTGCCAGCAGCTCGGCCCAAATGACAGGGACGAAAAACATTCAGTACTTC
TRBJ2-3 | . | TRBV18 | TRBD2 | CASSPAGTSAPDTQYF | TGTGCCAGCTCACCGGCCGGGACTAGCGCCCCAGATACGCAGTATTTT
TRBJ1-6 | . | TRBV3-1/TRBV3-2 | . | CASSTGTKYNSPLHF | TGTGCCAGCAGCACCGGGACAAAATATAATTCACCCCTCCACTTT
TRBJ1-1 | once | TRBV11-2 | . | CASSLGPQAEAFF | TGTGCCAGCAGCCTAGGTCCCCAGGCTGAAGCTTTCTTT
TRBJ1-2 | . | TRBV9 | . | CASSLSHTPTYGYTF | TGTGCCAGCAGCCTTAGTCATACCCCAACCTATGGCTACACCTTC
TRBJ1-3 | few | TRBV9 | TRBD1 | CASSARGRHTIYF | TGTGCCAGCAGCGCCAGGGGGCGGCACACCATATATTTT
TRBJ1-6 | . | TRBV4-1 | . | CASSQEAGINSPLHF | TGCGCCAGCAGCCAAGAGGCAGGGATTAATTCACCCCTCCACTTT
TRBJ1-2 | . | TRBV28 | TRBD1 | CASRLKDRLYTF | TGTGCCAGCAGATTAAAGGACAGGCTCTACACCTTC
TRBJ1-5 | . | TRBV4-2 | TRBD1 | CASSQATGGLGNQPQHF | TGTGCCAGCAGCCAAGCGACAGGGGGTCTGGGCAATCAGCCCCAGCATTTT
TRBJ2-7 | . | TRBV19 | . | CASSPTPSTYEQYF | TGTGCCAGTAGTCCCACACCTAGCACCTACGAGCAGTACTTC
TRBJ2-7 | . | TRBV6-5 | . | CASSYTDGGYEQYF | TGTGCCAGCAGTTACACCGACGGGGGCTACGAGCAGTACTTC
TRBJ2-7 | . | TRBV6-5 | TRBD1 | CASRPPGQGYEQYF | TGTGCCAGCAGGCCCCCGGGACAGGGCTACGAGCAGTACTTC
TRBJ2-3 | . | TRBV12-3/TRBV12-4 | . | CASRSSGTDTQYF | TGTGCCAGCAGGTCCTCGGGCACAGATACGCAGTATTTT
TRBJ1-2 | once | TRBV13 | . | CASSPQELPNYGYTF | TGTGCCAGCAGCCCCCAGGAACTCCCCAACTATGGCTACACCTTC
TRBJ2-1 | . | TRBV3-1/TRBV3-2 | TRBD2 | CASSQGGGVNEQFF | TGTGCCAGCAGCCAAGGGGGGGGAGTTAATGAGCAGTTCTTC
TRBJ1-2 | once | TRBV19 | TRBD1 | CASSTGQDGGGYTF | TGTGCCAGTAGTACCGGACAGGATGGAGGTGGCTACACCTTC
TRBJ2-4 | . | TRBV10-3 | . | CAISESEKNIQYF | TGTGCCATCAGTGAGTCTGAGAAAAACATTCAGTACTTC
TRBJ2-3 | . | TRBV27 | . | CASSPRRGSTDTQYF | TGTGCCAGCAGTCCGCGGCGGGGAAGCACAGATACGCAGTATTTT
TRBJ1-2 | . | TRBV28 | TRBD1 | CASSPGQNYGYTF | TGTGCCAGCAGTCCGGGACAGAACTATGGCTACACCTTC
TRBJ1-1 | . | TRBV14 | TRBD1 | CASSIRPGTGAEAFF | TGTGCCAGCAGCATACGACCCGGGACAGGGGCTGAAGCTTTCTTT
TRBJ1-1 | . | TRBV5-4 | . | CASSLALDRKAFF | TGTGCCAGCAGCTTGGCCTTGGACAGAAAAGCTTTCTTT
TRBJ1-3 | . | TRBV7-2 | TRBD1 | CASSHPTGEGNTIYF | TGTGCCAGCAGCCACCCAACAGGGGAAGGAAACACCATATATTTT
TRBJ2-7 | . | TRBV28 | TRBD2 | CASTGGGFNYEQYF | TGTGCCAGCACCGGGGGGGGGTTTAACTACGAGCAGTACTTC
TRBJ1-2 | . | TRBV29-1 | . | CSVGERGGYGYTF | TGCAGCGTTGGCGAGCGGGGCGGGTATGGCTACACCTTC
TRBJ1-2 | few | TRBV5-6 | . | CASSFAAPINYGYTF | TGTGCCAGCAGCTTTGCGGCGCCTATAAACTATGGCTACACCTTC
TRBJ2-3 | . | TRBV5-1 | TRBD2 | CASSLDGRGVGDTQYF | TGCGCCAGCAGCTTGGATGGCCGGGGGGTCGGAGATACGCAGTATTTT
TRBJ2-5 | . | TRBV7-9 | . | CASSPVKPGQETQYF | TGTGCCAGCAGCCCGGTTAAACCGGGACAAGAGACCCAGTACTTC
TRBJ1-5 | few | TRBV4-2 | . | CASSQDRLSQPQHF | TGTGCCAGCAGCCAAGATCGGTTATCCCAGCCCCAGCATTTT
TRBJ2-5 | . | TRBV5-1 | TRBD1 | CASSLGQAPRTVAQYF | TGCGCCAGCAGTCTCGGACAGGCACCTCGCACGGTCGCCCAGTACTTC
TRBJ2-1 | . | TRBV27 | . | CASSPEWGVYNEQFF | TGTGCCAGCAGTCCCGAGTGGGGGGTTTACAATGAGCAGTTCTTC
TRBJ2-1 | . | TRBV30 | TRBD2 | CAWSPRLASGSYNEQFF | TGTGCCTGGAGCCCTCGTTTAGCTAGCGGATCCTACAATGAGCAGTTCTTC
TRBJ1-4 | . | TRBV19 | . | CASSLDRSTNEKLFF | TGTGCCAGTAGTCTGGACAGATCAACTAATGAAAAACTGTTTTTT
TRBJ2-7 | . | TRBV7-9 | TRBD1 | CASSPPPGQGAEQYF | TGTGCCAGCAGCCCACCTCCGGGACAGGGGGCCGAGCAGTACTTC
TRBJ1-1 | . | TRBV2 | . | CASGGNGRERAFF | TGTGCCAGCGGGGGGAATGGACGGGAGAGGGCTTTCTTT
TRBJ1-1 | . | TRBV3-1/TRBV3-2 | TRBD1 | CASSTFRQGIETEAFF | TGTGCCAGCAGCACTTTCCGACAGGGTATTGAAACTGAAGCTTTCTTT
TRBJ2-3 | . | TRBV7-2 | TRBD1 | CASSETGTGWRTQYF | TGTGCCAGCAGCGAAACCGGGACAGGGTGGAGGACGCAGTATTTT
TRBJ1-1 | . | TRBV4-1 | . | CASSQFSSPGGGGAEAFF | TGCGCCAGCAGCCAATTTAGCAGCCCTGGGGGGGGAGGGGCTGAAGCTTTCTTT
TRBJ1-1 | . | TRBV20-1 | . | CSASPGQRAFF | TGCAGTGCTAGCCCGGGACAACGAGCTTTCTTT
TRBJ2-7 | once | TRBV5-1 | . | CASSLVSGATYEQYF | TGCGCCAGCAGCTTGGTGTCGGGTGCAACCTACGAGCAGTACTTC
TRBJ1-2 | . | TRBV6-5 | TRBD1 | CASSQGQVRYGYTF | TGTGCCAGCAGCCAAGGACAGGTCCGCTATGGCTACACCTTC
TRBJ1-2 | . | TRBV19 | . | CASSVARNYGYTF | TGTGCCAGTAGTGTGGCACGCAACTATGGCTACACCTTC
TRBJ1-5 | . | TRBV24-1 | . | CATSDLQGRPGQPQHF | TGTGCCACCAGTGATTTGCAGGGGCGCCCCGGGCAGCCCCAGCATTTT
TRBJ2-1 | . | TRBV5-1 | TRBD1 | CASSFEGRGLDEQFF | TGCGCCAGCAGCTTCGAAGGCAGGGGGCTCGATGAGCAGTTCTTC
TRBJ1-2 | . | TRBV7-9 | TRBD1 | CASSLATGQGNYGYTF | TGTGCCAGCAGCTTAGCCACGGGACAGGGCAACTATGGCTACACCTTC
TRBJ1-1 | . | TRBV19 | . | CASSVGGNTEAFF | TGTGCCAGTAGCGTAGGGGGGAACACTGAAGCTTTCTTT
TRBJ1-4 | once | TRBV7-9 | TRBD1 | CASTLQGAREKLFF | TGTGCCAGCACCCTACAGGGGGCAAGAGAGAAACTGTTTTTT
TRBJ1-5 | once | TRBV18 | . | CASSRTEDQPQHF | TGTGCCAGCTCACGAACGGAGGATCAGCCCCAGCATTTT
TRBJ1-1 | . | TRBV7-9 | TRBD1 | CASSLAGGMSEAFF | TGTGCCAGCAGCTTAGCAGGGGGCATGTCTGAAGCTTTCTTT
TRBJ1-6 | . | TRBV30 | . | CAWSLGAGNSPLHF | TGTGCCTGGAGTCTGGGCGCAGGGAATTCACCCCTCCACTTT
TRBJ1-6 | . | TRBV5-4 | . | CASSLPNRGTTSSPLHF | TGTGCCAGCAGCTTGCCGAACCGGGGTACTACATCTTCACCCCTCCACTTT
TRBJ1-2 | . | TRBV5-1 | TRBD1 | CASRGQASDYGYTF | TGCGCCAGCAGGGGACAGGCGTCAGACTATGGCTACACCTTC
TRBJ1-2 | . | TRBV14 | . | CASSQDLSNRYGYTF | TGTGCCAGCAGCCAAGATCTATCGAACCGCTATGGCTACACCTTC
TRBJ1-4 | . | TRBV27 | . | CASSHGTFEKLFF | TGTGCCAGCAGTCACGGGACTTTTGAAAAACTGTTTTTT
TRBJ2-1 | . | TRBV7-2 | TRBD1 | CASSPRDRGKMNEQFF | TGTGCCAGCAGCCCAAGGGACAGGGGTAAAATGAATGAGCAGTTCTTC
TRBJ2-5 | . | TRBV5-4 | TRBD2 | CASSSRGGRGETQYF | TGTGCCAGCAGCTCTCGCGGGGGGCGAGGGGAGACCCAGTACTTC